This passage covers 22 T cell receptor beta chains from one sample sequenced in a study of blood T cell repertoires in COVID-19. Data came from immunoSEQ multiplex PCR; TCRdb stores just in-frame clones and leaves some out. Seen here are 150,000 to 200,000 clones, more than 80% observed once, and the top ten hold around 10%. Input material: peripheral blood. Every receptor here comes from a woman at least 80 years old with COVID-19, enrolled during active disease.

The J gene is TRBJ1-1, the V gene TRBV6-1; D call uncertain. CDR3 length: 15 residues. Trimming left V 2 bases short and J 6 bases short, with 16 bases between. Per the germline V gene, CDR1 is MNHNS and CDR2 is SASEGT. CDR3 protein: CASSEITAVNAEAFF. Written as DNA, the CDR3 is TGTGCCAGCAGTGAAATAACAGCGGTGAATGCTGAAGCTTTCTTT.

The chain combines TRBV6-5 with TRBJ1-6; weak D call: TRBD1 (6 bases). Germline V lookup: CDR1 MNHEY, CDR2 SVGAGI. With 6 bases removed from V and 7 bases from J, the gap between germline ends came to 7 bases. CDR3 length: 12 amino acids. CDR3 region: CASSTGNSPLHF. The CDR3 coding sequence is TGTGCCAGCAGCACAGGGAATTCACCCCTCCACTTT.

This clone was recorded once. The V and J genes are TRBV5-1 and TRBJ1-2, with a tentative D call TRBD1 (5 bases). Germline V gene sequence: CDR1 SGHRS, CDR2 YFSETQ. Trimming took 0 bases from V and 5 from J, leaving 14 bases between them. This CDR3 spans 15 amino acids. The CDR3 DNA follows: TGCGCCAGCAGCTTGGTCCAGGGTGCTGGGTATGGCTACACCTTC. Protein sequence: CASSLVQGAGYGYTF.

The chain links TRBV14 to TRBJ1-6, with unresolved D. The CDR3 spans 14 residues. Trimming took off 2 bases at V and 4 bases at J, with 6 bases between the two ends. Germline V gene lookup returns CDR1 SGHDN and CDR2 FVKESK. CDR3: CASSQNPYNSPLHF. The CDR3 DNA sequence: TGTGCCAGCAGCCAAAATCCTTATAATTCACCCCTCCACTTT.

This clone is a singleton in its sample. This chain connects TRBV7-6 to TRBJ2-1, with D perhaps matching TRBD2 (5 bases). With 3 bases removed from V and 4 bases from J, the gap between germline ends came to 13 bases. This CDR3 spans 15 amino acids. Germline CDR1 reads SGHVS; CDR2 reads FNYEAQ. This CDR3 reads CASSFLLAPYNEQFF. DNA for the CDR3: TGTGCCAGCAGCTTCCTCCTAGCCCCTTACAATGAGCAGTTCTTC.

The rearrangement joins TRBV7-2 to TRBJ1-2; no clear D. The CDR3 is 13 residues long. Trimming stripped 2 bases from V and 5 bases from J, with 9 bases between. Germline-derived CDR1 and CDR2 are SGHTA and FQGNSA. CDR3 nucleotide sequence: TGTGCCAGCAGCTTACGGGTCGGGTATGGCTACACCTTC. Amino acids: CASSLRVGYGYTF. The variable domain in full, completed from reference TRBV7-2 and TRBJ1-2, reads GAGVSQSPSNKVTEKGKDVELRCDPISGHTALYWYRQSLGQGLEFLIYFQGNSAPDKSGLPSDRFSAERTGGSVSTLTIQRTQQEDSAVYLCASSLRVGYGYTFGSGTRLTVV.

The chain recombines TRBV7-9 with TRBJ2-1, with D possibly matching TRBD2 (6 bases). This CDR3 region has 17 residues. CDR1 is SEHNR and CDR2 is FQNEAQ in the germline V gene (reference sequence). V lost 2 bases to trimming and J lost 0 bases, with 14 bases between them. CDR3: CASSLISGLSSYNEQFF. In nucleotides, the CDR3 is TGTGCCAGCAGCTTAATTTCGGGACTGAGCTCCTACAATGAGCAGTTCTTC.

This sequence joins TRBV11-2 and TRBJ2-1; D is possibly TRBD1 (6 bases). The CDR3 sequence is 15 residues long. Trimming pared 3 bases from V and 7 bases from J, leaving 16 bases between. Germline V gene sequence: CDR1 SGHAT, CDR2 FQNNGV. The CDR3 region has the DNA TGTGCCAGCAGCTTGTCAACAGGGCCATGGAATGAGCAGTTCTTC. Residues: CASSLSTGPWNEQFF.

The genes are TRBV2 and TRBJ2-3, with TRBD1 identical over 8 bases. Germline CDR1 and CDR2: SNHLY and FYNNEI. V was pared by 7 bases and J by 1 base, with 7 bases of the junction left unmatched. This CDR3 is built from 15 residues. In DNA form, the CDR3 reads TGTGCCAGCATCCCTGGACAGGGTCGCACAGATACGCAGTATTTT. Translation gives CASIPGQGRTDTQYF. The full variable domain, with the rest looked up from reference TRBV2 and TRBJ2-3, is EPEVTQTPSHQVTQMGQEVILRCVPISNHLYFYWYRQILGQKVEFLVSFYNNEISEKSEIFDDQFSVERPDGSNFTLKIRSTKLEDSAMYFCASIPGQGRTDTQYFGPGTRLTVL.

V is TRBV27 and J is TRBJ1-2; TRBD1 matches at 8 bases. This CDR3 has 15 amino acids. V lost 4 bases and J lost 7; bases outside the gene matches: 11. Germline CDR1 reads MNHEY; CDR2 reads SMNVEV (reference sequence). Written as DNA, the CDR3 is TGTGCCAGCAGTTCGCACGTACAGGGGGACGGTGGCTACACCTTC. Translating gives CASSSHVQGDGGYTF.

The genes are TRBV19 and TRBJ2-7; TRBD1 matches 9 bases. The CDR3 loop spans 16 amino acids. CDR1 is LNHDA, CDR2 SQIVND, per germline (reference sequence). V shed 7 bases and J 7 bases; nucleotides not matched to a gene: 17. The CDR3 reads CASTRTTSQGAREQYF. The CDR3 DNA reads TGTGCCAGTACCCGCACGACCTCACAGGGGGCGAGGGAGCAGTACTTC.

This chain joins TRBV29-1 and TRBJ2-1; 8 bases align to TRBD2. The CDR3 runs 17 residues. Per germline, CDR1 SQVTM and CDR2 ANQGSEA. The V and J ends lost 0 bases and 1 base, in that order; junction bases with no gene match: 8. CDR3 sequence reads: CSVEDRIAGRSYNEQFF. The CDR3 DNA follows: TGCAGCGTTGAAGATCGGATAGCGGGAAGGTCCTACAATGAGCAGTTCTTC.

The genes are TRBV6-6 and TRBJ1-1, with 9 bases matching TRBD1. In germline, CDR1 is MNHNY, CDR2 SVGAGI (reference sequence). The CDR3 covers 16 residues. The V and J ends lost 6 bases and 3 bases, in that order; junction bases with no gene match: 11. CDR3 residues: CASSRPRRQGDTEAFF. DNA for the CDR3: TGTGCCAGCAGCCGCCCCCGTAGACAGGGGGACACTGAAGCTTTCTTT.

The J gene is TRBJ2-3, the V gene TRBV19; D not resolved. V lost 3 bases, J lost 2 bases, and 12 bases lay in between. From germline, CDR1 is LNHDA and CDR2 SQIVND (reference sequence). The CDR3 spans 15 residues. CDR3 bases: TGTGCCAGTAGTATCTTGGCAGACTCCACAGATACGCAGTATTTT. Its translation: CASSILADSTDTQYF. The full variable domain, in which reference TRBV19 and TRBJ2-3 provide the parts outside the CDR3, is DGGITQSPKYLFRKEGQNVTLSCEQNLNHDAMYWYRQDPGQGLRLIYYSQIVNDFQKGDIAEGYSVSREKKESFPLTVTSAQKNPTAFYLCASSILADSTDTQYFGPGTRLTVL.

The table lists this clone with a count of one. The chain combines TRBV19 with TRBJ2-2, with D hard to call. With 5 bases removed from V and 6 bases from J, the gap between germline ends came to 16 bases. The CDR3 has 15 amino acids. CDR1 LNHDA and CDR2 SQIVND come from the germline V gene (reference sequence). The CDR3, as DNA: TGTGCCAGTAGTGTCTACCCCAAATCATCCGGGGAGCTGTTTTTT. Residues: CASSVYPKSSGELFF.

The gene calls are TRBV11-2 and TRBJ1-1; D call uncertain. Looked up from germline, CDR1 is SGHAT and CDR2 is FQNNGV. The CDR3 is 14 residues long. The ends were cut back, 3 bases at V and 1 base at J, with 9 bases in the middle. Here the CDR3 reads CASSFTAGNTEAFF. CDR3 nucleotides: TGTGCCAGCAGCTTCACAGCGGGGAACACTGAAGCTTTCTTT.

This clone occurred a few times. The chain combines TRBV10-2 with TRBJ2-7; 7 bases fit TRBD2. CDR3 length equals 13 residues. Germline V gene lookup returns CDR1 WSHSY and CDR2 SAAADI. Germline trimming cut 10 bases from V and 4 bases from J; bases unmatched to any gene: 10. CDR3 in DNA: TGCGCCACCGGGGGGACGGGAGTTTACGAGCAGTACTTC. This gives the protein CATGGTGVYEQYF.

The chain recombines TRBV9 with TRBJ1-2; D gene ambiguous. This CDR3 comprises 14 residues. Per germline, CDR1 SGDLS and CDR2 YYNGEE. Trimming took 4 bases from V and 1 from J, leaving 11 bases between them. The CDR3 region is CASSPLDYNYGYTF. The CDR3 coding sequence is TGTGCCAGCAGCCCGCTAGATTATAACTATGGCTACACCTTC.

This chain links TRBV7-3 with TRBJ2-3, with 7 bases aligning to TRBD2. CDR1 and CDR2 from the germline V gene are SGHTA and FQGTGA. The J segment lost 1 base and the V segment lost 3 bases, leaving 4 bases of the junction unmatched. The CDR3 has 15 amino acids. CDR3 residues: CASSFPAGGTDTQYF. The DNA of the CDR3 is TGTGCCAGCAGCTTTCCGGCGGGGGGCACAGATACGCAGTATTTT.

The chain recombines TRBV15 with TRBJ1-6; TRBD1 matches 8 bases. The germline CDR1 and CDR2 sequences are LNHNV and YYDKDF (reference sequence). The CDR3 totals 15 residues. With 4 bases clipped from V and 9 bases from J, the junction kept 8 bases outside the gene matches. The CDR3 DNA reads as TGTGCCACCAGCACAGCCAGGGGGCAAGGTTCACCCCTCCACTTT. This translates into CATSTARGQGSPLHF. Full variable domain (outside the CDR3, taken from reference TRBV15 and TRBJ1-6): DAMVIQNPRYQVTQFGKPVTLSCSQTLNHNVMYWYQQKSSQAPKLLFHYYDKDFNNEADTPDNFQSRRPNTSFCFLDIRSPGLGDTAMYLCATSTARGQGSPLHFGNGTRLTVT.

J is TRBJ2-7 and V is TRBV5-1; a weak D match, TRBD1 (6 bases). Germline CDR1 is SGHRS and CDR2 is YFSETQ. Trimming took off 0 bases at V and 1 base at J, with 8 bases between the two ends. The CDR3 loop spans 14 amino acids. CDR3 region: CASSLGRGSYEQYF. The CDR3 coding sequence is TGCGCCAGCAGCTTGGGCAGGGGATCCTACGAGCAGTACTTC.

V is TRBV3-1 (or the pseudogene TRBV3-2) and J is TRBJ1-6; 7 nucleotides agree with TRBD1. The ends lost 5 bases at V and 10 bases at J; junction bases unmatched: 8. CDR3 length: 14 amino acids. CDR1 LGHDT and CDR2 YNNKEL come from the germline V gene (reference sequence). CDR3 sequence reads: CASSGRGVNSPLHF. DNA of the CDR3: TGTGCCAGCAGCGGCAGGGGGGTGAACTCACCCCTCCACTTT.